This TCR beta chain was identified during a study of tissue-resident memory T cells in lung cancer (dated by TCRdb to the late 2010s). Turning to the overall study: TCR beta-chain sequencing compared paired tumor TRM and tumor non-TRM populations from ten or so lung cancer patients.

Turning to this clonotype: Its antigen remains undetermined. Given a far larger clone just one base away, this is likely a sequencing read error.

The research as a whole found: Expanded clonotypes were found to constitute 73% of tumor TRM repertoires on average, compared with about 57% of tumor non-TRM repertoires. Compared with tumor non-TRM cells, tumor TRM cells had a significantly more restricted TCR repertoire, with lower Shannon-Wiener and inverse Simpson diversity.

Sorting of CD8+ T cells according to CD103 expression was performed on a BD FACSAria-II, with the sorted cells collected directly into ice-cold TRIzol LS reagent. Lung tumor tissue was collected fresh at the time of surgical resection. Fresh cells were subjected to Fc receptor blocking and were subsequently stained for CD45, CD4, CD3, CD8A and CD103, and DAPI was used for live/dead discrimination. A miRNeasy kit was used to purify total RNA from the sorted CD103+ and CD103- CD8+ T cells. Tumor-infiltrating CD8+ cytotoxic T cells were sorted by CD103 expression to separate tissue-resident memory (TRM) cells from non-TRM cells. Donors were patients with treatment-naive lung cancer. Patients with respiratory malignancies who were newly diagnosed and untreated were recruited prospectively after referral. Sequencing relied on an Illumina MiSeq. Unique molecular identifiers were built into the TCR sequencing libraries, which were indexed using TruSeq single indexes. The source study handled its data this way. TCR reads were mapped and error-corrected with MIGEC v1.2.7 and were then analyzed with VDJtools v1.1.7, with default settings applied for both tools. Repertoire diversity was quantified with Shannon-Wiener and inverse Simpson indices computed in VDJtools. Expanded TCRbeta clonotypes were defined by a frequency threshold of at least three. Statistical comparisons of TCR diversity between tumor TRM and non-TRM populations used Wilcoxon rank-sum tests across ten to eleven patients. TCRdb reworked the public reads: Q25 trimming with fastp, MiXCR clone assembly, productive beta chains retained. Rows with one shared CDR3 protein collapse into an entry with the most common genes and DNA. These V and J calls rely on TCRdb rather than the paper's analysis. This sample is represented by some 400 distinct CDR3 sequences; roughly 18% of them were singletons. The top ten constitute roughly 32% of the sample.

Spanning cysteine to phenylalanine, the CDR3 consists of 11 amino acids. CDR3 DNA only is kept here, 33 bases in frame from base 1. CDR1 and CDR2, looked up from the germline V gene (reference sequence), are SGHNT and YYREEE. Specimen: CD103- CD8+ T cells from lung tumor tissue. The cell subset or site label corresponds to: non-TRM CD8+ CTLs. This sequence was found in a human donor with treatment-naive lung cancer (subtype not recorded). The sequence links TRBV5-4 to TRBJ2-7; the D gene lacks a confident call. TRBJ2-1 matches the DNA end more closely, so the J call is doubtful. The CDR3 reads CASSLINKQFF. The base sequence is TGTGCCAGCAGCTTGATCAATAAGCAGTTCTTC.